This is a list of T cell receptor beta chains from one sample in a study of blood T cell repertoires in COVID-19. This table comes from immunoSEQ multiplex PCR, and its TCRdb copy is limited to in-frame clones, with some not included. Seen here are around 140,000 clones, around 90% observed once, and the top ten hold 4%. Sequencing input: PBMCs or T cells enriched from blood (not recorded which). These TCRs come from a woman between 40 and 50 years old who had been exposed to COVID-19. The CDR3 runs from the conserved cysteine through the conserved F or W. A D gene is named only where the DNA matches it firmly.

j_gene | v_gene | d_gene | CDR3aa
TRBJ2-1 | TRBV14 | TRBD2 | CASSEIAGGPYNEQFF
TRBJ1-5 | TRBV19 | NA | CASTTVSNQPQHF
TRBJ2-7 | TRBV7-2 | TRBD2 | CASSWGGGRGSYEQYF
TRBJ2-7 | TRBV5-1 | TRBD2 | CASSLARPGTSGLLSSYEQYF
TRBJ2-7 | TRBV5-1 | NA | CASSSGVYEQYF
TRBJ1-5 | TRBV10-1 | NA | CASSPTVDQPQHF
TRBJ1-1 | TRBV18 | NA | CASSPQLDSLDEAFF
TRBJ2-1 | TRBV19 | TRBD1 | CASSMGTGGFEQFF
TRBJ2-3 | TRBV3-1/TRBV3-2 | NA | CASSQDSGTDTQYF
TRBJ1-2 | TRBV6-5 | NA | CASSYSHDRRNYGYTF
TRBJ1-5 | TRBV25-1 | TRBD1 | CASTHFGDREHQPQHF
TRBJ1-2 | TRBV19 | NA | CASSRPVANYGYTF
TRBJ2-7 | TRBV28 | TRBD2 | CASRNLAGGPEQYF
TRBJ2-1 | TRBV5-5 | NA | CASSLAGDSYNEQFF
TRBJ1-6 | TRBV28 | NA | CASSLPVMGAGESPLHF
TRBJ1-1 | TRBV27 | TRBD1 | CASTAVQGALYTEAFF
TRBJ2-5 | TRBV27 | TRBD2 | CASSPNGLAGGPRQETQYF
TRBJ2-5 | TRBV5-4 | TRBD2 | CASSLASGGKETQYF
TRBJ1-4 | TRBV5-5 | NA | CASSLEVYRLATNEKLFF
TRBJ1-6 | TRBV28 | TRBD1 | CASSSPTGVNSPLHF
TRBJ2-5 | TRBV18 | NA | CASSFPGTVQETQYF
TRBJ1-2 | TRBV11-2 | NA | CASSTPGPLYRGGYTF
TRBJ1-6 | TRBV4-3 | TRBD1 | CASSQDPPGQGAEISPLHF
TRBJ1-5 | TRBV5-1 | NA | CASSLAGVQPQHF
TRBJ2-5 | TRBV6-5 | NA | CASSYSSTVGGETQYF
TRBJ2-2 | TRBV29-1 | NA | CSVVWGAGELFF
TRBJ2-7 | TRBV6-2/TRBV6-3 | NA | CASSLGGPYEQYF
TRBJ2-1 | TRBV7-2 | NA | CASSPRTYNEQFF
TRBJ1-1 | TRBV4-1 | NA | CASSQVKGLGTEAFF
TRBJ1-2 | TRBV9 | NA | CASSVADTQGTYGYTF
TRBJ2-1 | TRBV9 | NA | CASSILYNEQFF
TRBJ2-5 | TRBV4-1 | NA | CASSFSGQETQYF
TRBJ1-1 | TRBV5-1 | NA | CASSEAPGADTEAFF
TRBJ2-5 | TRBV27 | TRBD2 | CASSSRTSGRGEETQYF
TRBJ2-7 | TRBV15 | TRBD1 | CATSRDRGTGPIYEQYF
TRBJ2-6 | TRBV7-6 | TRBD1 | CASRGTGGISGANVLTF
TRBJ1-2 | TRBV6-5 | TRBD1 | CASSYTTRQGANGYTF
TRBJ2-3 | TRBV5-1 | TRBD2 | CASGTSGERDTQYF
TRBJ2-3 | TRBV7-9 | TRBD2 | CASSTWTSGRQDTQYF
TRBJ1-6 | TRBV10-2 | NA | CASTDPGDSPLHF
TRBJ2-3 | TRBV28 | TRBD1 | CASSSTTDRAPRSPDTQYF
TRBJ2-1 | TRBV27 | NA | CASRKGGPVYNEQFF
TRBJ2-1 | TRBV5-1 | TRBD2 | CASRGGLAGNNEQFF
TRBJ1-1 | TRBV6-5 | NA | CASRPTGSTEAFF
TRBJ1-3 | TRBV6-9 | NA | CASSCDPGCGNTIYF
TRBJ2-7 | TRBV5-4 | NA | CASSLVSYEQYF
TRBJ1-5 | TRBV20-1 | TRBD1 | CSASNWQGDQPQHF
TRBJ2-1 | TRBV6-4 | NA | CASSVNRETYNEQFF
TRBJ2-3 | TRBV6-6 | TRBD1 | CASSYSTGLADTQYF